This TCR beta chain appears in the sequencing data of a study of response to subunit inactivated influenza vaccine. Findings of the study overall: With each seasonal influenza vaccination, the authors suggested, few new T cells are recruited.

MiXCR was run by TCRdb on the RT-PCR reads, yielding one entry per CDR3 protein. The sample carries over 650,000 distinct CDR3 sequences, roughly 20% recorded once. In the case of this clonotype: No antigen is known for it.

The J segment lost 1 base and the V segment lost 4 bases, leaving 6 bases of the junction unmatched. Looked up from germline, CDR1 is DFQATT and CDR2 is SNEGSKA (reference sequence). The CDR3 spans 14 residues. The receptor was derived from a middle-aged man who received an inactivated influenza vaccine. The rearrangement uses TRBV20-1 and TRBJ1-2; the match to TRBD1 covers 7 bases. The sample in question was PBMCs from blood, obtained less than 6 days after vaccination. CDR3 DNA: TGCAGTGCTAACTTTGGACAGGTTAACTATGGCTACACCTTC. Translating gives CSANFGQVNYGYTF.